A selection of T cell receptor beta chains follows, all from one sample in a study of CD8 T cells in Susac syndrome. In TCRdb, the immunoSEQ multiplex PCR reads were re-called with MiXCR into one record per CDR3 protein. Counted here are under 200,000 distinct CDR3 sequences, around nine tenths occurring once; the ten biggest clones make up 0.075% to 0.095%. Sequencing input: CD4+ T cells from PBMCs. The origin of the receptors is a human donor with Susac syndrome. Each CDR3 is given with its conserved first and last residue. The order of the fields is D gene, V gene, J gene, clone size, CDR3 DNA, CDR3 protein. The D gene is left open where the match is weak. Size is stated for part of the rows, as once, few or many counts, or as a class when the clone is expanded.

>.|TRBV5-8|TRBJ1-6|.
TGTGCCAGCCCCTCGGCCAGCCGGGATTCACCCCTCCACTTT
CASPSASRDSPLHF
>.|TRBV7-2|TRBJ1-1|.
TGTGCCAGCAGCTTACGGAATGGAGGTGACACTGAAGCTTTCTTT
CASSLRNGGDTEAFF
>.|TRBV27|TRBJ1-1|.
TGTGCCAGCAGTTTAAATAGAGCCACCCTGAACACTGAAGCTTTCTTT
CASSLNRATLNTEAFF
>TRBD1|TRBV20-1|TRBJ1-5|.
TGCAGTGCTAGGTCCAGGGGGCTTAGCCAGCCCCAGCATTTT
CSARSRGLSQPQHF
>TRBD1|TRBV12-3/TRBV12-4|TRBJ2-1|.
TGTGCCAGCAGTTTGGGACAGGGGTTGCGCAATGAGCAGTTCTTC
CASSLGQGLRNEQFF
>.|TRBV20-1|TRBJ2-3|.
TGCAGTGCTAGAGGCCGGGGGGCGAGCACAGATACGCAGTATTTT
CSARGRGASTDTQYF
>.|TRBV7-9|TRBJ1-3|once
TGTGCCAGCAGCTTAGCGATCGGGGTATCGGGTGGAAACACCATATATTTT
CASSLAIGVSGGNTIYF
>.|TRBV19|TRBJ2-5|few
TGTGCCACCCAGGGTAGCGTGGAGACCCAGTACTTC
CATQGSVETQYF
>.|TRBV12-3/TRBV12-4|TRBJ2-7|few
TGTGCCAGCGGTGGAGTCTCCTACGAGCAGTACTTC
CASGGVSYEQYF
>TRBD1|TRBV5-1|TRBJ1-5|.
TGCGCCAGCAGCCCTGGGACAGGGGAGGCTCAGCCCCAGCATTTT
CASSPGTGEAQPQHF
>.|TRBV4-1|TRBJ1-6|.
TGCGCCAGCAGCCGGATCTTGACAGAGGATTCACCCCTCCACTTT
CASSRILTEDSPLHF
>.|TRBV6-5|TRBJ2-7|.
TGTGCCAGCAGTTACAGTACAGGGTCGAGCGAGCAGTACTTC
CASSYSTGSSEQYF
>.|TRBV12-3/TRBV12-4|TRBJ2-2|.
TGTGCCAGCAGTTCCCGGGACTCCTACACCGGGGAGCTGTTTTTT
CASSSRDSYTGELFF
>TRBD1|TRBV20-1|TRBJ1-4|.
TGCAGTGCTCGGACAGGGGGAGGTGAAAAACTGTTTTTT
CSARTGGGEKLFF
>.|TRBV18|TRBJ1-1|few
TGTGCCAGCTCACAAATGGGGGACACTGAAGCTTTCTTT
CASSQMGDTEAFF
>TRBD2|TRBV5-5|TRBJ2-4|.
TGTGCCAGCAGCAGGTGGACTAGCGGCAAAAACATTCAGTACTTC
CASSRWTSGKNIQYF
>TRBD1|TRBV19|TRBJ1-5|.
TGTGCCAGTAGTCTTACAGGGGCCCGCGGACAGCCCCAGCATTTT
CASSLTGARGQPQHF
>TRBD2|TRBV12-3/TRBV12-4|TRBJ2-1|.
TGTGCCAGCAGTGACCCCTTTGGTTTGGTACGGACGGGGGGAGCGCGAGAGCAGTTCTTC
CASSDPFGLVRTGGAREQFF
>.|TRBV11-2|TRBJ2-1|.
TGTGCCAGCAGGCCGGGACTCGACTACAATGAGCAGTTCTTC
CASRPGLDYNEQFF
>TRBD1|TRBV2|TRBJ2-5|.
TGTGCCAGCAGTGAGAGGGGACAGGGAACAGAGACCCAGTACTTC
CASSERGQGTETQYF
>.|TRBV5-5|TRBJ2-7|.
TGTGCCAGCAGCCCCGCGGGGATAGTCTACGAGCAGTACTTC
CASSPAGIVYEQYF
>.|TRBV3-1|TRBJ2-7|.
TGTGCCAGCAGCCAATTCGACGAGCAGTACTTC
CASSQFDEQYF
>TRBD1|TRBV6-6|TRBJ1-1|.
TGTGCCAGCAGTTACGACAGGGTGAACACTGAAGCTTTCTTT
CASSYDRVNTEAFF
>.|TRBV7-9|TRBJ1-6|.
TGTGCCAGCAGCTCGGATCCCTATAATTCACCCCTCCACTTT
CASSSDPYNSPLHF
>TRBD1|TRBV9|TRBJ1-6|few
TGTGCCAGCAGCGAGAGGACAGGGTCGGACTCACCCCTCCACTTT
CASSERTGSDSPLHF
>.|TRBV25-1|TRBJ2-3|.
TGTGCCAGCCGACGTAGCTCTAGCACAGATACGCAGTATTTT
CASRRSSSTDTQYF
>TRBD1|TRBV27|TRBJ2-7|.
TGTGCCAGCAGTTTCCAGGGGGCATCCTACGAGCAGTACTTC
CASSFQGASYEQYF
>.|TRBV28|TRBJ2-6|.
TGTGCCAGCCGACAGTTTTCTGGGGCCAACGTCCTGACTTTC
CASRQFSGANVLTF
>TRBD2|TRBV7-9|TRBJ2-3|.
TGTGCCAGCAGCTCGGGGACTAGCGGGAGCACGCAGTATTTT
CASSSGTSGSTQYF
>.|TRBV19|TRBJ1-6|.
TGTGCCAGTAGTATCCCGAAGGCAGGGGCGGATAATTCACCCCTCCACTTT
CASSIPKAGADNSPLHF
>.|TRBV7-8|TRBJ2-7|.
TGTGCCAGCAGCCCTCTGGGGGCCCGCTACGAGCAGTACTTC
CASSPLGARYEQYF
>.|TRBV29-1|TRBJ2-2|once
TGCAGCGTTAATAGTCTCACCAACACCGGGGAGCTGTTTTTT
CSVNSLTNTGELFF
>.|TRBV20-1|TRBJ1-2|once
TGCAGTGCTAGAGATCCAGACAGCTACTATGGCTACACCTTC
CSARDPDSYYGYTF
>.|TRBV6-1|TRBJ2-7|.
TGTGCCAGCAGTGAAGAATATTCGTGGGAGCAGTACTTC
CASSEEYSWEQYF
>TRBD1|TRBV3-1|TRBJ2-1|.
TGTGCCAGCAGCCAACCGGGACAGGACAATGAGCAGTTCTTC
CASSQPGQDNEQFF
>.|TRBV12-3/TRBV12-4|TRBJ2-2|.
TGTGCCAGCAGTTTCGGGACGACTGACGGGGAGCTGTTTTTT
CASSFGTTDGELFF
>TRBD2|TRBV29-1|TRBJ2-7|.
TGCAGCGTGGGGACTAGCGCGCCAACCTACGAGCAGTACTTC
CSVGTSAPTYEQYF
>TRBD1|TRBV10-3|TRBJ2-7|.
TGTGCCATCAGTGGGGGACAGGGGGCTTACGAGCAGTACTTC
CAISGGQGAYEQYF
>TRBD2|TRBV7-6|TRBJ2-3|once
TGTGCCAGCAGCCGGGGACTAGCCAGGGATACGCAGTATTTT
CASSRGLARDTQYF
>.|TRBV2|TRBJ2-3|.
TGTGCCAGCAGCCCTGGCAGACCAACGACGCAGTATTTT
CASSPGRPTTQYF
>.|TRBV14|TRBJ2-1|.
TGTGCCAGCAGCCGGCGAGCCGGGAGCCCCTACAATGAGCAGTTCTTC
CASSRRAGSPYNEQFF
>.|TRBV9|TRBJ2-5|.
TGTGCCAGCAGCTTGTTCGCGGGGTACCAAGAGACCCAGTACTTC
CASSLFAGYQETQYF
>TRBD2|TRBV6-1|TRBJ2-4|.
TGTGCCAGCAGTGAAGCCGGCGGGGGGGCCAAAAACATTCAGTACTTC
CASSEAGGGAKNIQYF
>.|TRBV7-2|TRBJ2-7|few
TGTGCTACACGCAAGCGTGCGGGGGAGCAGTACTTC
CATRKRAGEQYF
>.|TRBV19|TRBJ1-6|.
TGTGCCAGTAGTTTAGAGGGAGCAATCTCACCCCTCCACTTT
CASSLEGAISPLHF
>TRBD1|TRBV5-4|TRBJ1-2|once
TGTGCCAGCAGCACCGGGACAGGTTCTAACTATGGCTACACCTTC
CASSTGTGSNYGYTF
>.|TRBV7-9|TRBJ1-4|.
TGTGCCAGCAGCCAAGACGGACGGGGAAACCGTAATGAAAAACTGTTTTTT
CASSQDGRGNRNEKLFF
>TRBD1|TRBV9|TRBJ2-5|.
TGTGCCAGCAGCCCGGGGGGACAGGGCGCAGGGTCCCAGTACTTC
CASSPGGQGAGSQYF
>.|TRBV10-3|TRBJ1-1|once
TGTGCCATCAGGGTGAACACTGAAGCTTTCTTT
CAIRVNTEAFF
>.|TRBV12-3/TRBV12-4|TRBJ1-1|.
TGTGCCAGCAGGTTGTTTCAGGATATGAACACTGAAGCTTTCTTT
CASRLFQDMNTEAFF
>.|TRBV5-1|TRBJ2-1|.
TGCGCCAGCAGCTTGGCAAAACCGGTGACTGAGCAGTTCTTC
CASSLAKPVTEQFF
>.|TRBV6-6|TRBJ1-5|.
TGTGCCAGCAGTCGGGGGCAGGGTCAGCCCCAGCATTTT
CASSRGQGQPQHF
>.|TRBV7-3|TRBJ2-6|.
TGTGCCAGCAGCTTCCAATCCTCAGGGTCTGGGGCCAACGTCCTGACTTTC
CASSFQSSGSGANVLTF
>TRBD2|TRBV12-3/TRBV12-4|TRBJ2-1|.
TGTGCCAGCAGTGAGGGACTAGCGGGGGTCAAAAACGATGAGCAGTTCTTC
CASSEGLAGVKNDEQFF